What follows are 19 T cell receptor beta chains derived from one specimen sequenced in a study of T cell responses to AZD1222 COVID-19 vaccine. The assay was immunoSEQ multiplex PCR, and TCRdb's table has in-frame clones only and misses some. Seen here are roughly 70,000 clones, 75% to 95% observed once, and the top ten hold roughly 6.3%. The material sequenced was peripheral blood, taken 28 days after the second dose of the MenACWY control vaccine. These receptors originate from an adult who received the MenACWY meningococcal vaccine as a control.

The rearrangement links TRBV25-1 to TRBJ2-3; a possible D gene is TRBD1 (6 bases). The CDR3 consists of 14 residues. Germline V lookup: CDR1 MGHDK, CDR2 SYGVNS. V lost 1 base to trimming and J lost 4 bases, with 9 bases between them. In nucleotides, the CDR3 is TGTGCCAGCAGTGAATCCAGGGGCTCAGATACGCAGTATTTT. Translated, it gives CASSESRGSDTQYF. The variable domain in full, completed from reference TRBV25-1 and TRBJ2-3, reads EADIYQTPRYLVIGTGKKITLECSQTMGHDKMYWYQQDPGMELHLIHYSYGVNSTEKGDLSSESTVSRIRTEHFPLTLESARPSHTSQYLCASSESRGSDTQYFGPGTRLTVL.

The chain has TRBV7-8 and TRBJ2-5; possible D gene TRBD1, 5 bases. The V end lost 1 base, the J end lost 6 bases, and 9 bases lay between the germline ends. CDR3 length: 13 amino acids. Germline values: CDR1 SGHVS, CDR2 FQNEAQ. CDR3 sequence (DNA): TGTGCCAGCAGCTTAGATCAGGGAAAGACCCAGTACTTC. This encodes CASSLDQGKTQYF. The full variable domain, with the rest looked up from reference TRBV7-8 and TRBJ2-5, is GAGVSQSPRYKVAKRGQDVALRCDPISGHVSLFWYQQALGQGPEFLTYFQNEAQLDKSGLPSDRFFAERPEGSVSTLKIQRTQQEDSAVYLCASSLDQGKTQYFGPGTRLLVL.

This clone came up a few times. V and J are TRBV30 and TRBJ2-7, with D tentatively TRBD2 (6 bases). Trimming shortened V by 6 bases and J by 0 bases, and 12 bases separated the two germline ends. The CDR3 sequence is 13 residues long. Germline CDR1 and CDR2: GTSNPN and SVGIG (reference sequence). CDR3 residues: CACTSGSSYEQYF. The CDR3 DNA reads as TGTGCCTGCACCTCCGGGAGCTCCTACGAGCAGTACTTC.

The V gene is TRBV6-2 or TRBV6-3, the J gene TRBJ2-4, with D unclear. Trimming pared 7 bases from V and 1 base from J, leaving 11 bases between. Germline CDR1 MNHEY, CDR2 SVGEGT. This CDR3 spans 14 amino acids. The CDR3 loop reads CASIPTGAKNIQYF. The CDR3, as DNA: TGTGCCAGCATCCCAACCGGGGCCAAAAACATTCAGTACTTC.

The genes are TRBV7-9 and TRBJ1-4; D remains unclear. V dropped 1 base and J dropped 0 bases, with 6 bases sitting between them. CDR3 length equals 15 residues. The germline gives CDR1 SEHNR, CDR2 FQNEAQ (reference sequence). The CDR3 region is CASSLGDTTNEKLFF. The CDR3 DNA is TGTGCCAGCAGCTTAGGGGATACAACTAATGAAAAACTGTTTTTT.

The V gene is TRBV18, the J gene TRBJ2-1; weak D call: TRBD1 (6 bases). The CDR3 spans 17 residues. Deletions cut 3 bases from V and 1 base from J, with 16 bases between. Per germline, CDR1 KGHSH and CDR2 LQKENI. The CDR3, as DNA: TGTGCCAGCTCACCGGTCCTTGGGGGCCGGTCCTACAATGAGCAGTTCTTC. Its protein product is CASSPVLGGRSYNEQFF.

The V and J genes are TRBV29-1 and TRBJ2-6; D is uncertain. The CDR3 has 15 residues. Trimming stripped 1 base from V and 0 bases from J, with 7 bases between. Per germline, CDR1 SQVTM and CDR2 ANQGSEA. The CDR3: CSVEVPVSGANVLTF. The DNA for the CDR3 is TGCAGCGTTGAAGTTCCCGTCTCTGGGGCCAACGTCCTGACTTTC.

This chain links TRBV15 with TRBJ1-2, with D unclear. Germline CDR1 reads LNHNV; CDR2 reads YYDKDF (reference sequence). This CDR3 has 13 amino acids. The germline V and J ends were trimmed by 0 bases and 8 bases, with 10 bases remaining between them. The CDR3 nucleotides read TGTGCCACCAGCAGAGAAGTCCGAGAGGGCTACACCTTC. Translated: CATSREVREGYTF.

The chain carries TRBV19 and TRBJ1-4, with D uncertain. The CDR3 consists of 15 residues. V shed 5 bases and J shed 2 bases, with 12 bases lying between them. Germline CDR1 LNHDA, CDR2 SQIVND (reference sequence). CDR3 sequence reads: CASSLRRRTNEKLFF. The CDR3 DNA sequence: TGTGCCAGTAGTCTCCGCCGGAGGACTAATGAAAAACTGTTTTTT. The complete variable domain, with remaining parts taken from reference TRBV19 and TRBJ1-4, reads DGGITQSPKYLFRKEGQNVTLSCEQNLNHDAMYWYRQDPGQGLRLIYYSQIVNDFQKGDIAEGYSVSREKKESFPLTVTSAQKNPTAFYLCASSLRRRTNEKLFFGSGTQLSVL.

This clone was counted only a few times. This rearrangement joins TRBV7-2 to TRBJ2-7; no definite D call. Deletions cut 3 bases from V and 3 bases from J, with 9 bases between. The CDR3 spans 13 residues. CDR1 is SGHTA, CDR2 FQGNSA, per germline. This chain's CDR3 is CASSLNSGYEQYF. CDR3 DNA: TGTGCCAGCAGCTTGAATTCGGGCTACGAGCAGTACTTC.

This chain links TRBV9 with TRBJ2-5, with 13 bases lining up with TRBD2. The CDR3 runs to 16 residues. Germline V gives CDR1 SGDLS, CDR2 YYNGEE. V trimming: 1 base; J trimming: 5 bases; junction bases outside the gene matches: 5. The CDR3 reads CASSVSGLAGAETQYF. Written as DNA, the CDR3 is TGTGCCAGCAGCGTAAGTGGACTAGCGGGAGCGGAGACCCAGTACTTC.

The chain links TRBV5-1 to TRBJ2-7, with 12 positions matching TRBD2. CDR1 is SGHRS and CDR2 is YFSETQ in the germline V gene. The CDR3 totals 15 residues. With V trimmed by 3 bases and J by 3 bases, 4 bases remained unmatched. The CDR3 reads CASSSGLAGIYEQYF. The CDR3 bases are TGCGCCAGCAGCTCTGGACTAGCGGGAATCTACGAGCAGTACTTC.

V and J are TRBV5-4 and TRBJ2-3, with 13 bases fitting TRBD2. V gave up 2 bases and J gave up 4 bases; unmatched junction bases: 4. The CDR3 totals 16 residues. Germline V gives CDR1 SGHNT, CDR2 YYREEE (reference sequence). CDR3 sequence (DNA): TGTGCCAGCAGCTTAGGACTAGCGGGAGCCTCAGATACGCAGTATTTT. Protein product: CASSLGLAGASDTQYF.

The V and J genes are TRBV5-6 and TRBJ2-1; D is ambiguous. The V gene's germline CDR1 is SGHDT and CDR2 YYEEEE. V gave up 1 base and J gave up 10 bases, with 6 bases separating them. The CDR3 covers 11 residues. CDR3 protein: CASSLSQEQFF. The CDR3 bases are TGTGCCAGCAGCTTGTCCCAGGAGCAGTTCTTC.

This clone came up once. This sequence joins TRBV11-2 and TRBJ1-4; 7 bases fit TRBD1. Unmatched junction bases numbered 12, after V lost 6 bases and J lost 8 bases. This CDR3 is built from 15 residues. Germline loops: CDR1 SGHAT, CDR2 FQNNGV. CDR3: CASRSDRAAAEKLFF. CDR3 nucleotides: TGTGCCAGCAGGTCAGACAGGGCGGCGGCGGAAAAACTGTTTTTT.

The chain is built from TRBV25-1 and TRBJ1-2, with TRBD1 identical over 8 bases. The junction had 12 bases not matched to a gene; V was cut back by 3 bases and J by 3 bases. Germline V gene sequence: CDR1 MGHDK, CDR2 SYGVNS. This CDR3 has 17 residues. In DNA, the CDR3 is TGTGCCAGCAGTGAGCCCTCAGGACAGGGTGAGGACTATGGCTACACCTTC. Translating gives CASSEPSGQGEDYGYTF.

The rearrangement joins TRBV4-2 to TRBJ2-7; TRBD1 or TRBD2 may be the D gene (5 bases each). The length of the CDR3 is 11 residues. V lost 4 bases to trimming and J lost 9 bases, with 10 bases between them. Germline V CDR1 and CDR2: LGHNA, YNFKEQ. Here the CDR3 reads CASSPGTAQYF. For the CDR3, the DNA is TGTGCCAGCAGCCCGGGGACCGCGCAGTACTTC.

Turning to this clone: The junction departs from the called germline gene at one end, perhaps through a read error. The chain carries TRBV7-7 and TRBJ2-5, with D possibly being TRBD1 or TRBD2 (7 bases each). Germline lookup yields CDR1 SSHAT and CDR2 FNYEAQ (reference sequence). The CDR3 extends over 19 amino acids. For the CDR3, the DNA is TGTGCTAGCAGCCCATTTCACAGGGGAGCGGCGGGGGAACAAGAGACCCAGTACTTC. This encodes CASSPFHRGAAGEQETQYF.

CDR3 region: CASSSGFYNSPLHF. The CDR3 bases are TGTGCCAGCAGTTCGGGGTTTTATAATTCACCCCTCCACTTT. The chain combines TRBV6-2 or TRBV6-3 with TRBJ1-6; D is unresolved. The V gene's germline CDR1 is MNHEY and CDR2 SVGEGT. The CDR3 runs to 14 residues. Trimming removed 4 bases at V and 4 bases at J, with 8 bases between.